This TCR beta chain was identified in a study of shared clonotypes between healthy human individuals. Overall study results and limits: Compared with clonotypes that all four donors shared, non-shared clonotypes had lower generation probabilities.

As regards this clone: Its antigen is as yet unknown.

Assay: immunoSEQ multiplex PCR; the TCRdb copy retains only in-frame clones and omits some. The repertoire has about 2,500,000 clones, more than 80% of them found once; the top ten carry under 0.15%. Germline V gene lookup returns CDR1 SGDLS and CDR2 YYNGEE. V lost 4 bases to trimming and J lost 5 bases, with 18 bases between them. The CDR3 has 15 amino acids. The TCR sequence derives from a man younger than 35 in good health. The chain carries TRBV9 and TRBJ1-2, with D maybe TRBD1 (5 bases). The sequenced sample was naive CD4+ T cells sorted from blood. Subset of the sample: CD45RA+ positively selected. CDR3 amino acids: CASSPDIGGLYGYTF. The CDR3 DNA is TGTGCCAGCAGCCCAGACATCGGGGGATTGTATGGCTACACCTTC.